This entry describes one T cell receptor beta chain. The antigen it binds to is not known. This clone may be a read error of a much larger clone one base away. CDR1 and CDR2 (LGHNT, FRNRAP) derive from the germline V gene. CDR3 length: 12 amino acids, cysteine to phenylalanine. Only the CDR3 portion is preserved as DNA: 36 bases, with reading frame beginning at the first base. The sample is drawn from a study of T cell repertoires in cytomegalovirus infection (dated by TCRdb to the late 2010s). Study-wide context: The HLA type of each donor mattered for the analysis, because public TCR beta signatures pointed to carriage of CMV infection along with the matching HLA type. The research as a whole found: Cumulative frequency of public TCR beta family members discriminated carriers of CMV infection plus the relevant HLA type in this cohort and an independent 352-donor cohort. The ex vivo response was dominated by HLA-C-restricted CMV-specific TCR beta clonotypes, and the single most frequent clonotype in two of eight donors was supplied by these HLA-C-restricted clonotypes.

TCRdb names Illumina HiSeq 1500 as the instrument used. The public reads were reanalyzed by TCRdb: fastp trimming at Q25, MiXCR alignment, in-frame beta chains only. Identical CDR3 protein sequences are pooled into one entry, listed with their most common genes and DNA. The sample records roughly 500,000 distinct CDR3 sequences, about 15% of which are singletons. Jointly, the top ten make up about 24% of the sample. The material sequenced was CD8+ T cells from PBMCs. The TCR comes from a human donor in good health (CMV status not recorded). Some clones in this sample may be carry-over from other donors' samples. This chain joins TRBV12-5 to TRBJ2-1, and 8 bases in between align with TRBD1. The CDR3 reads CASGRTGNVQFF. The DNA sequence follows: TGTGCTAGTGGCCGGACAGGGAATGTGCAGTTCTTC.